This T cell receptor (beta chain) was found in a study of T cells after posttransplantation cyclophosphamide. This clone was seen a handful of times. Its antigen is not known. General study results and limits: Donor-recipient repertoire similarity was low at 1-2 months, rising over year one. TRB overlap between skin or GI tissue T cells and blood was limited. Recipient CMV seropositivity and CMV reactivation strongly tracked TRB clonality.

The CDR3 totals 17 residues. The germline V gene has CDR1 KGHDR and CDR2 SFDVKD. Trimming left V 8 bases short and J 3 bases short, with 22 bases between. Sequencing was performed with immunoSEQ multiplex PCR; in TCRdb, only in-frame clones are kept and a portion is missing. This sample includes about 30,000 clones with no singletons; its ten biggest clones take up 2.7%. On the day of bone marrow donation, the related graft donor provided peripheral blood. The chain uses TRBV24-1 and TRBJ1-5, with no clear D. Sample: PBMCs. The TCR originated in a woman in her sixties in good health, CMV-negative, and a related stem cell transplant donor. In DNA, the CDR3 is TGTGCCACCACCCCTTCCCCACCCACCCCCTACAATCAGCCCCAGCATTTT. This sequence encodes CATTPSPPTPYNQPQHF.